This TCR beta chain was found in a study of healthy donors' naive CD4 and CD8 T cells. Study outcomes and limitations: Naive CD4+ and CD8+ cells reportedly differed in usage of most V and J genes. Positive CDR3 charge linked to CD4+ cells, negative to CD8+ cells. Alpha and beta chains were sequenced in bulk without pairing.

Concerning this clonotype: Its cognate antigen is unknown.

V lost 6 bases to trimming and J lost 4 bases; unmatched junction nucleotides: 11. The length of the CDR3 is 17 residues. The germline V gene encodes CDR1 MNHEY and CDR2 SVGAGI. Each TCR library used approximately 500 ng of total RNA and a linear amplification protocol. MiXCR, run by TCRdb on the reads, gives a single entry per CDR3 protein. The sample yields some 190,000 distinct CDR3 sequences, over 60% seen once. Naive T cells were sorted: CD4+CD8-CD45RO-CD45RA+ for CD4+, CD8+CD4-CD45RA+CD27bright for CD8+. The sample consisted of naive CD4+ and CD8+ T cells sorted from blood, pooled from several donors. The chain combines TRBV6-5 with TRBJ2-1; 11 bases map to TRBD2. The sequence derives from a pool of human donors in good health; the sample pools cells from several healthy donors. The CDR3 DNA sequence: TGTGCCAGCAGGACAGGGGTGACTAGCGGGGTTTACAATGAGCAGTTCTTC. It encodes CASRTGVTSGVYNEQFF.